These T cell receptor beta chains were read from a single sample in a study of blood T cells in healthy people across ages. One entry per CDR3 protein results from TCRdb running MiXCR on the 5' RACE reads. The table lists hundreds of thousands of distinct CDR3 sequences, less than 45% of them singletons. Sequences were obtained from blood. The receptors derive from a man older than 75 in good health. CDR3s include the opening cysteine and the closing phenylalanine or tryptophan. D genes are given only for firm matches. The size entry is marked missing in some rows and otherwise reads once, few, many or a size class.

V gene: TRBV12-3/TRBV12-4; clone size: .; D gene: .; J gene: TRBJ2-6; CDR3 protein: CASSLELQGGAPGANVLTF; CDR3 DNA: TGTGCCAGCAGTTTAGAACTCCAGGGTGGCGCCCCTGGGGCCAACGTCCTGACTTTC
V gene: TRBV19; clone size: few; D gene: TRBD2; J gene: TRBJ2-7; CDR3 protein: CASSPRDGGVYEQYF; CDR3 DNA: TGTGCCAGTAGTCCCCGGGACGGGGGGGTTTACGAGCAGTACTTC
V gene: TRBV6-4; clone size: .; D gene: TRBD2; J gene: TRBJ2-7; CDR3 protein: CASSRLAGGGEQYF; CDR3 DNA: TGTGCCAGCAGTCGATTAGCGGGAGGGGGTGAGCAGTACTTC
V gene: TRBV5-1; clone size: .; D gene: .; J gene: TRBJ2-7; CDR3 protein: CASSFDTGISYEQYF; CDR3 DNA: TGCGCCAGCAGCTTTGACACAGGGATTTCCTACGAGCAGTACTTC
V gene: TRBV12-3/TRBV12-4; clone size: .; D gene: .; J gene: TRBJ2-5; CDR3 protein: CASSLDPFKTQYF; CDR3 DNA: TGTGCCAGCAGTTTGGACCCATTCAAGACCCAGTACTTC
V gene: TRBV4-2; clone size: .; D gene: TRBD2; J gene: TRBJ2-1; CDR3 protein: CASSQDGAGGGNEQFF; CDR3 DNA: TGTGCCAGCAGCCAAGATGGAGCGGGGGGCGGCAATGAGCAGTTCTTC
V gene: TRBV7-6; clone size: .; D gene: TRBD1; J gene: TRBJ2-7; CDR3 protein: CASSYGQGIYEQYF; CDR3 DNA: TGTGCCAGCAGTTATGGACAGGGGATTTACGAGCAGTACTTC
V gene: TRBV3-1; clone size: few; D gene: .; J gene: TRBJ1-6; CDR3 protein: CASSQARHNSPPHF; CDR3 DNA: TGTGCCAGCAGCCAAGCGCGGCATAATTCACCCCCCCACTTT
V gene: TRBV20-1; clone size: .; D gene: .; J gene: TRBJ1-2; CDR3 protein: CSASLNLAGSDGCTF; CDR3 DNA: TGCAGTGCTAGTTTAAATCTTGCAGGGTCAGATGGCTGCACCTTC
V gene: TRBV9; clone size: few; D gene: .; J gene: TRBJ2-3; CDR3 protein: CASSVAGQLDTDTQYF; CDR3 DNA: TGTGCCAGCAGCGTAGCGGGACAACTTGACACAGATACGCAGTATTTT
V gene: TRBV7-6; clone size: .; D gene: .; J gene: TRBJ1-4; CDR3 protein: CASSFTSNFGVGATNQKLFF; CDR3 DNA: TGTGCCAGCAGCTTTACTTCAAACTTTGGGGTTGGGGCAACTAATCAAAAACTGTTTTTT
V gene: TRBV2; clone size: .; D gene: TRBD2; J gene: TRBJ2-3; CDR3 protein: CASTPGTSGVADTQYF; CDR3 DNA: TGTGCCAGCACCCCGGGGACTAGCGGGGTCGCAGATACGCAGTATTTT
V gene: TRBV10-3; clone size: few; D gene: .; J gene: TRBJ1-6; CDR3 protein: CAISETANNSPLHF; CDR3 DNA: TGTGCCATCAGTGAGACAGCTAATAATTCACCCCTCCACTTT
V gene: TRBV13; clone size: many; D gene: .; J gene: TRBJ2-1; CDR3 protein: CASSEIGVSYNEQFF; CDR3 DNA: TGTGCCAGCAGTGAGATCGGGGTATCCTACAATGAGCAGTTCTTC
V gene: TRBV24-1; clone size: many; D gene: .; J gene: TRBJ1-5; CDR3 protein: CATSARDSNQPQHF; CDR3 DNA: TGTGCCACCAGCGCGCGGGATAGCAATCAGCCCCAGCATTTT
V gene: TRBV28; clone size: .; D gene: .; J gene: TRBJ2-3; CDR3 protein: CASSLRSDYTDTQYF; CDR3 DNA: TGTGCCAGCAGTTTAAGGTCAGACTACACAGATACGCAGTATTTT
V gene: TRBV4-1; clone size: .; D gene: .; J gene: TRBJ2-7; CDR3 protein: CASSQDLGREQYF; CDR3 DNA: TGCGCCAGCAGCCAAGATTTAGGGCGGGAGCAGTACTTC
V gene: TRBV28; clone size: .; D gene: TRBD2; J gene: TRBJ2-3; CDR3 protein: CASSFYLAGVGTDTQYF; CDR3 DNA: TGTGCCAGCAGTTTTTATTTGGCGGGAGTAGGGACAGATACGCAGTATTTT
V gene: TRBV21-1; clone size: .; D gene: .; J gene: TRBJ2-2; CDR3 protein: CAPMGSPGELFF; CDR3 DNA: TGTGCCCCCATGGGTTCTCCCGGGGAGCTGTTTTTT
V gene: TRBV5-4; clone size: .; D gene: .; J gene: TRBJ2-6; CDR3 protein: CASSPHSGVGTGANVLTF; CDR3 DNA: TGTGCCAGCAGCCCGCACTCAGGGGTAGGCACTGGGGCCAACGTCCTGACTTTC
V gene: TRBV6-2/TRBV6-3; clone size: many; D gene: .; J gene: TRBJ2-3; CDR3 protein: CASTRQGPTAGQYF; CDR3 DNA: TGTGCCAGCACCCGGCAGGGACCCACCGCGGGGCAGTATTTT
V gene: TRBV5-1; clone size: .; D gene: .; J gene: TRBJ1-1; CDR3 protein: CASSLGSVMNTEAFF; CDR3 DNA: TGCGCCAGCAGCTTGGGATCGGTAATGAACACTGAAGCTTTCTTT
V gene: TRBV20-1; clone size: .; D gene: TRBD1; J gene: TRBJ1-4; CDR3 protein: CSASERQGGEKLFF; CDR3 DNA: TGCAGTGCTAGCGAACGACAGGGGGGTGAAAAACTGTTTTTT
V gene: TRBV2; clone size: few; D gene: TRBD1; J gene: TRBJ2-4; CDR3 protein: CASRRQGSNQNIQYF; CDR3 DNA: TGTGCCAGCAGACGACAGGGAAGTAACCAAAACATTCAGTACTTC
V gene: TRBV11-2; clone size: .; D gene: .; J gene: TRBJ2-7; CDR3 protein: CASSLVMSGPAYF; CDR3 DNA: TGTGCCAGCAGCTTAGTAATGTCCGGGCCTGCGTACTTC
V gene: TRBV18; clone size: .; D gene: .; J gene: TRBJ1-1; CDR3 protein: CASSPLDFNTEAFF; CDR3 DNA: TGTGCCAGCTCACCTCTGGACTTTAACACTGAAGCTTTCTTT
V gene: TRBV9; clone size: many; D gene: TRBD2; J gene: TRBJ2-3; CDR3 protein: CASSVTSGQTTDTQYF; CDR3 DNA: TGTGCCAGCAGCGTGACTAGCGGGCAGACCACAGATACGCAGTATTTT
V gene: TRBV5-8; clone size: few; D gene: .; J gene: TRBJ2-7; CDR3 protein: CASSLGGLRESYEQYF; CDR3 DNA: TGTGCCAGCAGCTTGGGGGGACTCAGGGAATCTTACGAGCAGTACTTC
V gene: TRBV20-1; clone size: .; D gene: .; J gene: TRBJ1-5; CDR3 protein: CSAPPGGRSNQPQHF; CDR3 DNA: TGCAGTGCCCCGCCGGGGGGCCGAAGCAATCAGCCCCAGCATTTT
V gene: TRBV7-3; clone size: .; D gene: .; J gene: TRBJ2-2; CDR3 protein: CASSGAGLGGRELFF; CDR3 DNA: TGTGCCAGCAGCGGCGCGGGGTTGGGGGGCCGGGAGCTGTTTTTT
V gene: TRBV7-2; clone size: .; D gene: .; J gene: TRBJ2-5; CDR3 protein: CASSPGPRETQYF; CDR3 DNA: TGTGCCAGCAGCCCGGGACCACGAGAGACCCAGTACTTC
V gene: TRBV5-1; clone size: .; D gene: .; J gene: TRBJ2-3; CDR3 protein: CASSEQGGADTQYF; CDR3 DNA: TGCGCCAGCAGCGAACAGGGTGGTGCGGATACGCAGTATTTT
V gene: TRBV6-5; clone size: .; D gene: .; J gene: TRBJ2-3; CDR3 protein: CASRRTPGGSTDTQYF; CDR3 DNA: TGTGCCAGCAGGAGGACGCCGGGGGGCTCCACAGATACGCAGTATTTT
V gene: TRBV7-2; clone size: once; D gene: .; J gene: TRBJ2-3; CDR3 protein: CASSPQGGASGTDTQYF; CDR3 DNA: TGTGCCAGCAGCCCACAGGGCGGGGCCTCAGGCACAGATACGCAGTATTTT
V gene: TRBV4-2; clone size: .; D gene: .; J gene: TRBJ1-1; CDR3 protein: CASSQEERGNTEAFF; CDR3 DNA: TGTGCCAGCAGCCAAGAGGAGAGGGGGAACACTGAAGCTTTCTTT
V gene: TRBV6-1; clone size: few; D gene: TRBD2; J gene: TRBJ2-2; CDR3 protein: CASSPLEAGANWGTGELFF; CDR3 DNA: TGTGCCAGCAGCCCTCTCGAAGCGGGAGCTAACTGGGGCACCGGGGAGCTGTTTTTT
V gene: TRBV7-9; clone size: .; D gene: .; J gene: TRBJ2-1; CDR3 protein: CASSPSGSAYNEQFF; CDR3 DNA: TGTGCCAGCAGCCCCAGCGGGTCCGCTTACAATGAGCAGTTCTTC